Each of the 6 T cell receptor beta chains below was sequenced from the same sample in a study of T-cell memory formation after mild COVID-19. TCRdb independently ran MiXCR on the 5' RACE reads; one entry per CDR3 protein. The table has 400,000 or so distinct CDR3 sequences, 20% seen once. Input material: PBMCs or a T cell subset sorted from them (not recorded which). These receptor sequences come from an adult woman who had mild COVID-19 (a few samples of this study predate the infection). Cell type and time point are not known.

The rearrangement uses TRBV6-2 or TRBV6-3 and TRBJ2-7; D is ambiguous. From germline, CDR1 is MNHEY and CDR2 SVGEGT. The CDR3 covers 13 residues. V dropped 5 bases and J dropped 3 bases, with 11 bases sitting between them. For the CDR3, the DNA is TGTGCCAGCAGTCAAGACCCAGACTACGAGCAGTACTTC. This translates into CASSQDPDYEQYF.

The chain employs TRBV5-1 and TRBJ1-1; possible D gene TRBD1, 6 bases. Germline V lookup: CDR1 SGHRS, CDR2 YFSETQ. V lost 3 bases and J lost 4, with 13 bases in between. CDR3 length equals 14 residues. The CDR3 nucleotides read TGCGCCAGCAGCTCAACAGGGCGGGGCACTGAAGCTTTCTTT. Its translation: CASSSTGRGTEAFF.

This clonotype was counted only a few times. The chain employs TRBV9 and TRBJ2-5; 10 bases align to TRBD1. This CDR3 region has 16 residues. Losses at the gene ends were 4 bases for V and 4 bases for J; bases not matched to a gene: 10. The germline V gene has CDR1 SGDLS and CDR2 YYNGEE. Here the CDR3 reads CASSFAGTGVRETQYF. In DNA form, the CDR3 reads TGTGCCAGCAGCTTTGCCGGGACAGGGGTGAGAGAGACCCAGTACTTC.

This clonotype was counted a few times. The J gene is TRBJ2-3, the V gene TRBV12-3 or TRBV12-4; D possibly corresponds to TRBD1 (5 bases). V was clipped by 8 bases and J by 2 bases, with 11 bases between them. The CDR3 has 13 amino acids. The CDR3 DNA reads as TGTGCCAGCGTCGACAGAAACACAGATACGCAGTATTTT. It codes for CASVDRNTDTQYF.

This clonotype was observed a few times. Written as DNA, the CDR3 is TGTGCCACCAGCAGAGATCAGAGGGAAGATACGCAGTATTTT. Amino acid sequence: CATSRDQREDTQYF. The rearrangement uses TRBV15 and TRBJ2-3; D perhaps matches TRBD2 (5 bases). Germline V lookup: CDR1 LNHNV, CDR2 YYDKDF (reference sequence). The CDR3 is 14 amino acids. Trimming removed 0 bases from V and 5 bases from J, with 9 bases in between.

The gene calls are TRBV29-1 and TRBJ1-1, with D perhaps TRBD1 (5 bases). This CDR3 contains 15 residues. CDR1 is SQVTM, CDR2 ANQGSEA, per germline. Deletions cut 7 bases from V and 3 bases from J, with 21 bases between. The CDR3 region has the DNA TGCAGCGCCGGTAGAGTCAGGGAGCGGTACACTGAAGCTTTCTTT. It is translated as CSAGRVRERYTEAFF.